The rows below give T cell receptor beta chains drawn from one sample of a study of low-dose radiotherapy and immunotherapy resistance in tumors. TCRdb reprocessed the reads via MiXCR and lists one record per CDR3 protein. The data show nearly 60,000 distinct CDR3 sequences, 20% to 25% seen once. Sequencing used PBMCs, obtained after low-dose radiotherapy plus immunotherapy. The receptor source for this set is a male donor with prostate cancer. CDR3s include the opening cysteine and the closing phenylalanine or tryptophan. A row's size may be missing; if present it is once, few, many or a size class.

V gene: TRBV11-1; clone size: many; CDR3 protein: CASSSGQQRSDEQFF
V gene: TRBV18; clone size: many; CDR3 protein: CASSVRDSNTEAFF
V gene: TRBV6-1; clone size: -; CDR3 protein: CASRFTDRAQETQYF
V gene: TRBV30; clone size: many; CDR3 protein: CAWRGTGAVWSSYGYTF
V gene: TRBV11-3; clone size: -; CDR3 protein: CASSLRDSTDTQYF
V gene: TRBV21-1; clone size: -; CDR3 protein: CASSKQQVIPNTEAFF
V gene: TRBV29-1; clone size: many; CDR3 protein: CSVEPGLSYGYTF
V gene: TRBV4-1; clone size: -; CDR3 protein: CASSQSGSGGGKELFF
V gene: TRBV30; clone size: many; CDR3 protein: CAWSVRSPQRPYEKLFF
V gene: TRBV7-2; clone size: many; CDR3 protein: CASSFAGGGGTDTQYF
V gene: TRBV2; clone size: -; CDR3 protein: CASSGSSGATYEQYF
V gene: TRBV29-1; clone size: many; CDR3 protein: CSVLEYGYTF
V gene: TRBV9; clone size: many; CDR3 protein: CASSEGLTSSYNEQFF
V gene: TRBV5-3; clone size: many; CDR3 protein: CARSFDVDQETQYF
V gene: TRBV5-4; clone size: many; CDR3 protein: CASSSDTWNEQYF
V gene: TRBV20-1; clone size: many; CDR3 protein: CSPHRDSGNTEAFF
V gene: TRBV7-2; clone size: -; CDR3 protein: CASSLGGGAGEQFF
V gene: TRBV7-2; clone size: many; CDR3 protein: CASSSNNEQFF
V gene: TRBV7-2; clone size: many; CDR3 protein: CASSRGQGGEFGNQPQHF
V gene: TRBV30; clone size: many; CDR3 protein: CAWSGPTYYPYNEQFF
V gene: TRBV19; clone size: many; CDR3 protein: CASSMSGPPDTQYF
V gene: TRBV9; clone size: few; CDR3 protein: CASSVEAGGTSSYNEQFF
V gene: TRBV2; clone size: -; CDR3 protein: CASIWDRGSANYGYTF
V gene: TRBV5-1; clone size: many; CDR3 protein: CASSSGAETQYF
V gene: TRBV5-6; clone size: many; CDR3 protein: CASSLVVSTGELFF
V gene: TRBV5-5; clone size: many; CDR3 protein: CASSFDSGQGEQYF
V gene: TRBV10-3; clone size: many; CDR3 protein: CAISPGGEFAEAFF
V gene: TRBV29-1; clone size: many; CDR3 protein: CSVFRGSGGSTDTQYF
V gene: TRBV5-6; clone size: -; CDR3 protein: CASILRGIGYGYTF
V gene: TRBV6-2/TRBV6-3; clone size: many; CDR3 protein: CASGSSFYEQYF
V gene: TRBV7-9; clone size: many; CDR3 protein: CASSFDLRTDTQYF
V gene: TRBV10-3; clone size: many; CDR3 protein: CAISTDRGYGYTF
V gene: TRBV29-1; clone size: many; CDR3 protein: CSATGSGSGNTIYF
V gene: TRBV6-1; clone size: -; CDR3 protein: CASRGLAGELAEQFF
V gene: TRBV30; clone size: -; CDR3 protein: CAWAGQGGTQYF
V gene: TRBV7-9; clone size: many; CDR3 protein: CASSLRGGSDEAFF
V gene: TRBV3-1; clone size: many; CDR3 protein: CASSQVWGINTEAFF
V gene: TRBV29-1; clone size: many; CDR3 protein: CSGRPGHKNTEAFF
V gene: TRBV6-1; clone size: many; CDR3 protein: CASRPGALAAFYEQYF
V gene: TRBV19; clone size: many; CDR3 protein: CASSPGISRGELFF
V gene: TRBV27; clone size: many; CDR3 protein: CASSLGAAGTDTQYF
V gene: TRBV2; clone size: many; CDR3 protein: CASRWSGPRNEQFF
V gene: TRBV7-2; clone size: many; CDR3 protein: CASSYGGTDDYGYTF
V gene: TRBV4-2; clone size: many; CDR3 protein: CASSQDSGTAITDTQYF
V gene: TRBV7-2; clone size: many; CDR3 protein: CASSPLAGGGHNEQFF
V gene: TRBV11-2; clone size: many; CDR3 protein: CASSLDAHDRLQETQYF
V gene: TRBV19; clone size: many; CDR3 protein: CASSRDRGQYF
V gene: TRBV3-1; clone size: many; CDR3 protein: CASSQRRDSGANVLTF
V gene: TRBV5-3; clone size: few; CDR3 protein: CASSSVAVSSGEQFF
V gene: TRBV4-3; clone size: many; CDR3 protein: CASSQDWGQGYTF
V gene: TRBV20-1; clone size: many; CDR3 protein: CSARGAGGSYEQFF
V gene: TRBV4-3; clone size: -; CDR3 protein: CASSLLSTGHYGYTF
V gene: TRBV28; clone size: medium-sized; CDR3 protein: CASTDAGSKNIQYF
V gene: TRBV5-5; clone size: -; CDR3 protein: CASSLVTGVSGELFFF
V gene: TRBV3-1; clone size: many; CDR3 protein: CASSQRQIRGSPLHF
V gene: TRBV29-1; clone size: -; CDR3 protein: CSVGPGQGNTEAFF
V gene: TRBV18; clone size: many; CDR3 protein: CASSPGQGGYTF
V gene: TRBV4-2; clone size: few; CDR3 protein: CASSPGLAGGPPDTQYF
V gene: TRBV5-4; clone size: many; CDR3 protein: CASTPPSGDTQYF
V gene: TRBV5-4; clone size: many; CDR3 protein: CASSLGSGAGGYEQYF